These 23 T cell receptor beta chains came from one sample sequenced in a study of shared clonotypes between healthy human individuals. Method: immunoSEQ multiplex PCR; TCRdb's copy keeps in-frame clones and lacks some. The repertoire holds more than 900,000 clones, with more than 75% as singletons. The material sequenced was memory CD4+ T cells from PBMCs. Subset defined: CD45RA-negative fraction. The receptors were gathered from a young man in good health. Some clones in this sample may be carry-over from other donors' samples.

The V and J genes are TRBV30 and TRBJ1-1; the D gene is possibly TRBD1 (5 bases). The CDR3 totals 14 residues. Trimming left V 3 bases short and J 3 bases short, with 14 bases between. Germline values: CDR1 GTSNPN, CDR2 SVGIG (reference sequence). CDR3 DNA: TGTGCCTGGAGCCCACAGGTCGCGTACACTGAAGCTTTCTTT. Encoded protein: CAWSPQVAYTEAFF. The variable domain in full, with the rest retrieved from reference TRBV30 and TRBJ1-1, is SQTIHQWPATLVQPVGSPLSLECTVEGTSNPNLYWYRQAAGRGLQLLFYSVGIGQISSEVPQNLSASRPQDRQFILSSKKLLLSDSGFYLCAWSPQVAYTEAFFGQGTRLTVV.

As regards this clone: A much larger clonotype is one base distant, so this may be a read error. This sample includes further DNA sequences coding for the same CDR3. This CDR3 is CASSVGGLAGVYEQYF. The CDR3 region has the DNA TGTGCCAGCAGCGTAGGGGGACTAGCGGGAGTCTACGAGCAGTACTTC. The V call is TRBV9, the J call TRBJ2-7; TRBD2 matches at 14 bases. The CDR3 is 16 amino acids. V lost 0 bases and J lost 3; bases outside the gene matches: 2. Germline V gene lookup returns CDR1 SGDLS and CDR2 YYNGEE.

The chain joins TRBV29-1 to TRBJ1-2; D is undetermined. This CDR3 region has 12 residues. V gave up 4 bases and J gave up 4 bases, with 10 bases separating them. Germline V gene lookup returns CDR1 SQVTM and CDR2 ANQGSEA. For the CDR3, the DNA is TGCAGCGTTGGGAATCAACCCTATGGCTACACCTTC. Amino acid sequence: CSVGNQPYGYTF. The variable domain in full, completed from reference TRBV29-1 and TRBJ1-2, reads SAVISQKPSRDICQRGTSLTIQCQVDSQVTMMFWYRQQPGQSLTLIATANQGSEATYESGFVIDKFPISRPNLTFSTLTVSNMSPEDSSIYLCSVGNQPYGYTFGSGTRLTVV.

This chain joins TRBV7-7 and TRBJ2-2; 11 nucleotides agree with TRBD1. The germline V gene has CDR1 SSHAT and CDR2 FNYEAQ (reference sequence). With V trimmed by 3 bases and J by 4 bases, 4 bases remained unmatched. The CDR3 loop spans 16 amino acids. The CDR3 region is CASSLGQGGITGELFF. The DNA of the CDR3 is TGTGCCAGCAGCTTGGGACAGGGGGGGATCACCGGGGAGCTGTTTTTT.

The chain's CDR3 is CAISANLLANSYEQYF. Here the CDR3 DNA reads TGTGCCATCAGTGCTAACCTCCTAGCGAACTCCTACGAGCAGTACTTC. This rearrangement joins TRBV10-3 to TRBJ2-7; D may be TRBD2 (6 bases). CDR1 is ENHRY, CDR2 SYGVKD, per germline. The CDR3 is 16 residues long. V lost 4 bases, J lost 0 bases, and 16 bases lay in between.

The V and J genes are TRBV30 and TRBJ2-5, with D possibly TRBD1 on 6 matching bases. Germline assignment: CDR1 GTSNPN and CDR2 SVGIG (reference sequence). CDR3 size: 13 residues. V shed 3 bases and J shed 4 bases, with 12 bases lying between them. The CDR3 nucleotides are TGTGCCTGGAGGACCTACAGGGCAGAGACCCAGTACTTC. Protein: CAWRTYRAETQYF.

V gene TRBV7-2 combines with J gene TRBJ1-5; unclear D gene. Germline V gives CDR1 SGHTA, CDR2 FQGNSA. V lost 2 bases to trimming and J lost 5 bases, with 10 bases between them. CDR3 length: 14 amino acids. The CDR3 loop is CASSLRGGHQPQHF. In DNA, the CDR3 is TGTGCCAGCAGCTTAAGAGGTGGGCATCAGCCCCAGCATTTT.

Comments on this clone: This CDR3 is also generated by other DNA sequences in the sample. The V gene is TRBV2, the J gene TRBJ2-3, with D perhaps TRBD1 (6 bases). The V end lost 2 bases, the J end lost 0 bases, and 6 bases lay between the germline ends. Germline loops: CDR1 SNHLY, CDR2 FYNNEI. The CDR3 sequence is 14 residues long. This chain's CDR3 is CASSEQGSTDTQYF. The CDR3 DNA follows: TGTGCCAGCAGTGAACAGGGGAGCACAGATACGCAGTATTTT.

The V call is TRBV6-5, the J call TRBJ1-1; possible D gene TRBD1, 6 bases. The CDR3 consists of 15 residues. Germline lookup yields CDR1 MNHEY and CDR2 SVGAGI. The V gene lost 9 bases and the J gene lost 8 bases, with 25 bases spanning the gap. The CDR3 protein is CASTDARQGLTEAFF. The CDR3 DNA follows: TGTGCCAGTACCGATGCCCGGCAGGGGTTAACCGAAGCTTTCTTT.

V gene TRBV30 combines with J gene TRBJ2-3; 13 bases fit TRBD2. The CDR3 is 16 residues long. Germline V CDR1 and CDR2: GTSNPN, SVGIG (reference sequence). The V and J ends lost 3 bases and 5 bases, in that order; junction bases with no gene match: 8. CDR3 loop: CAWSSITSGRGDTQYF. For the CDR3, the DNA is TGTGCCTGGAGCTCTATAACTAGCGGGAGGGGAGATACGCAGTATTTT.

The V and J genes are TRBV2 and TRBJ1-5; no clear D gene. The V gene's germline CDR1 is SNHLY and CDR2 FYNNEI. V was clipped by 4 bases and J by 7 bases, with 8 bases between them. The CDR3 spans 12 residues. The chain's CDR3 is CASSGETQPQHF. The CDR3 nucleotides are TGTGCCAGCAGTGGGGAAACGCAGCCCCAGCATTTT.

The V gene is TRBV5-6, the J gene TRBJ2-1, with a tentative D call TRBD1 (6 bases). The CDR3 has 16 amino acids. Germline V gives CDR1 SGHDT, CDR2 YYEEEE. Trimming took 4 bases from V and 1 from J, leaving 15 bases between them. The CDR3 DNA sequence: TGTGCCAGCAGCCCGCTGGGCAGGGGATCCTACAATGAGCAGTTCTTC. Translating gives CASSPLGRGSYNEQFF.

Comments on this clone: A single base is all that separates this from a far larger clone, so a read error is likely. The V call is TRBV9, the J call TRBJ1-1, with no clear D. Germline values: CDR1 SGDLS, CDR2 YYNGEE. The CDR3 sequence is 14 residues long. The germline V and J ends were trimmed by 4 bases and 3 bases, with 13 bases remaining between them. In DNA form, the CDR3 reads TGTGCCAGCAGCCTTGGAGACATCTACACTGAAGCTTTCTTT. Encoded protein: CASSLGDIYTEAFF. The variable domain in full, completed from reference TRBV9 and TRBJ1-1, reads DSGVTQTPKHLITATGQRVTLRCSPRSGDLSVYWYQQSLDQGLQFLIQYYNGEERAKGNILERFSAQQFPDLHSELNLSSLELGDSALYFCASSLGDIYTEAFFGQGTRLTVV.

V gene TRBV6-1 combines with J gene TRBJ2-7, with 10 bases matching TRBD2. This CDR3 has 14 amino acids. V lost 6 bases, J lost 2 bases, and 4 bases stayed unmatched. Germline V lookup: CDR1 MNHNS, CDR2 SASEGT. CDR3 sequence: CASRQLAGPYEQYF. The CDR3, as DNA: TGTGCCAGCAGGCAACTAGCGGGACCCTACGAGCAGTACTTC.

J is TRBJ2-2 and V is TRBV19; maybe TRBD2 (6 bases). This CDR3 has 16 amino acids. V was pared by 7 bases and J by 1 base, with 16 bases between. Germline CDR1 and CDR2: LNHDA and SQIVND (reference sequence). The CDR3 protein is CASTDWGTLNTGELFF. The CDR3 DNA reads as TGTGCCAGTACTGACTGGGGGACTTTGAACACCGGGGAGCTGTTTTTT.

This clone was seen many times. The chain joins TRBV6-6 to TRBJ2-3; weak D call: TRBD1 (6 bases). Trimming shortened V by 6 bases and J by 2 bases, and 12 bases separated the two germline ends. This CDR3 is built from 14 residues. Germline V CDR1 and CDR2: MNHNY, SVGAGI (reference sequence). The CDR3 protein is CASSLGAVTDTQYF. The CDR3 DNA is TGTGCCAGCAGCCTGGGGGCGGTCACAGATACGCAGTATTTT.

In DNA, the CDR3 is TGCGCCAGCAGCCAAGGGGCGGTAGCGGGGGATACGCAGTATTTT. Its translation: CASSQGAVAGDTQYF. The chain couples TRBV4-1 to TRBJ2-3; 8 bases are shared with TRBD2. Germline V gives CDR1 MGHRA, CDR2 YSYEKL. CDR3 length: 15 residues. Trimming cost V 1 base and J 6 bases; bases outside gene matches: 6.

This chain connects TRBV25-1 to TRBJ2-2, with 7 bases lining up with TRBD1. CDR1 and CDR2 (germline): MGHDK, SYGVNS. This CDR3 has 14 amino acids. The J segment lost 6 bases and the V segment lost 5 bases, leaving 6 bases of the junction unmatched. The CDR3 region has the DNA TGTGCCAGCAGTAGGGGGCAGGTCCCCGGGGAGCTGTTTTTT. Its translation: CASSRGQVPGELFF.

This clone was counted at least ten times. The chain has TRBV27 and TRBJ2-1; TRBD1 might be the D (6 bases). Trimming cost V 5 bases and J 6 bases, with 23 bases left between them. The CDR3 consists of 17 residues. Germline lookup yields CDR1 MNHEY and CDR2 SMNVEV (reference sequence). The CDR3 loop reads CASSKTNRVILSNEQFF. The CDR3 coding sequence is TGTGCCAGCAGTAAAACCAACAGGGTGATCCTGTCCAATGAGCAGTTCTTC.

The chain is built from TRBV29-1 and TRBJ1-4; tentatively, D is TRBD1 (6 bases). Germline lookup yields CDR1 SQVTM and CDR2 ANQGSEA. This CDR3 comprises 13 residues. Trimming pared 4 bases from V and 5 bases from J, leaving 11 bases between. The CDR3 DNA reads TGCAGCGTTGGGGGGACATTGAATGAAAAACTGTTTTTT. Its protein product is CSVGGTLNEKLFF.

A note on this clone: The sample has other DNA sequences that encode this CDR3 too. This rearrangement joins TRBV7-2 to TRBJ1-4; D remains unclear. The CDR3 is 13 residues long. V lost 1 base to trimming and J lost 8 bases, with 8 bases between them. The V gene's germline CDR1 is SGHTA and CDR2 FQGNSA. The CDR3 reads CASSLVRGEKLFF. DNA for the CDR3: TGTGCCAGCAGCTTAGTGAGAGGCGAAAAACTGTTTTTT.

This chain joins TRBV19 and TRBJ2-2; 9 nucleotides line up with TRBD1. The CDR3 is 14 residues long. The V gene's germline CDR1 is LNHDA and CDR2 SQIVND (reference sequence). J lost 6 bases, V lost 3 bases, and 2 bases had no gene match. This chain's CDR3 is CASSMTGGAGELFF. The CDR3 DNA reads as TGTGCCAGTAGTATGACAGGGGGTGCCGGGGAGCTGTTTTTT.

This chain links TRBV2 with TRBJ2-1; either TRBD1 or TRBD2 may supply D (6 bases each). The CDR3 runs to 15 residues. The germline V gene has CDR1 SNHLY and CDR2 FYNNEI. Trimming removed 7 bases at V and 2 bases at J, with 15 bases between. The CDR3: CASNSVGGPYNEQFF. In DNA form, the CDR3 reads TGTGCCAGCAATTCCGTAGGGGGGCCCTACAATGAGCAGTTCTTC.